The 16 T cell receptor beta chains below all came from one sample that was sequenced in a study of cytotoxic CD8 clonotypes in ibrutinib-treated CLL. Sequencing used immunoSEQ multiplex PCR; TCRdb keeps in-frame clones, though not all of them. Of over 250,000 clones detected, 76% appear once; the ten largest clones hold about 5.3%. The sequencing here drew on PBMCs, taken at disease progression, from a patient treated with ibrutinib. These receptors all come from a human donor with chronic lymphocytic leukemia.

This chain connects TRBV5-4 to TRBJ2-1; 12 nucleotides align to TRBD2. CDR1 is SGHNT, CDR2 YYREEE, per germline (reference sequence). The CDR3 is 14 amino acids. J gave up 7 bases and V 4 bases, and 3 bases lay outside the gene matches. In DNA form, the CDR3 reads TGTGCCAGCAGCCTAGCGGGAGGGCCTAATGAGCAGTTCTTC. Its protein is CASSLAGGPNEQFF.

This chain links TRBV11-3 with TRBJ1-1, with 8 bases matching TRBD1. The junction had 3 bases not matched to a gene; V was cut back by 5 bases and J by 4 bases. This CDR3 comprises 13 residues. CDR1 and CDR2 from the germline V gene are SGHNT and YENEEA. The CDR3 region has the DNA TGTGCCAGCAGCCCAACAGGGGGCACTGAAGCTTTCTTT. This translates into CASSPTGGTEAFF.

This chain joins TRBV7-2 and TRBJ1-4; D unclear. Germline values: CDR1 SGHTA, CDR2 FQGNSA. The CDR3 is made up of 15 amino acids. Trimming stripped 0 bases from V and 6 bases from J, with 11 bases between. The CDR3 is CASSLALFRDEKLFF. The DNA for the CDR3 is TGTGCCAGCAGCTTAGCGCTTTTTAGAGATGAAAAACTGTTTTTT.

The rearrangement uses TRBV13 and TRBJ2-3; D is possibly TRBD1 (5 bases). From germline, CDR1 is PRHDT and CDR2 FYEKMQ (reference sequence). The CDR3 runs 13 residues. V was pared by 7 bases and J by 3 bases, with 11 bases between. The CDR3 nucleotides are TGTGCCAGCACCTCAGGGCTGACAGATACGCAGTATTTT. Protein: CASTSGLTDTQYF. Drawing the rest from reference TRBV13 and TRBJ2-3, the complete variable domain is AAGVIQSPRHLIKEKRETATLKCYPIPRHDTVYWYQQGPGQDPQFLISFYEKMQSDKGSIPDRFSAQQFSDYHSELNMSSLELGDSALYFCASTSGLTDTQYFGPGTRLTVL.

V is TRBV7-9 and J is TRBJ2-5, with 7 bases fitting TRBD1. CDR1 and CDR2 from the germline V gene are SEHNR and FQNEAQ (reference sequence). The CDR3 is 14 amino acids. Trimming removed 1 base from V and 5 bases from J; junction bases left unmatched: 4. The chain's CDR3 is CASSLEGGRETQYF. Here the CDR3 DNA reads TGTGCCAGCAGCTTAGAAGGGGGCAGGGAGACCCAGTACTTC.

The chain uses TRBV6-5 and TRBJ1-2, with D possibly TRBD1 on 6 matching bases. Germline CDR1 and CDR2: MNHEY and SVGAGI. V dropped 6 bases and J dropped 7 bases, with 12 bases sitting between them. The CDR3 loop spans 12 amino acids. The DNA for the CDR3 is TGTGCCAGCAGATTACAGGGCGGTGGCTACACCTTC. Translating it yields CASRLQGGGYTF.

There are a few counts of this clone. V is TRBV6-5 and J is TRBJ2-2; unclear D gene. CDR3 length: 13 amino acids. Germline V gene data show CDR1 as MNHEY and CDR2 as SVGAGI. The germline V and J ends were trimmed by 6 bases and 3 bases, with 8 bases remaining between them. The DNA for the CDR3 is TGTGCCAGCAGACCCCAAGACACCGGGGAGCTGTTTTTT. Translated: CASRPQDTGELFF.

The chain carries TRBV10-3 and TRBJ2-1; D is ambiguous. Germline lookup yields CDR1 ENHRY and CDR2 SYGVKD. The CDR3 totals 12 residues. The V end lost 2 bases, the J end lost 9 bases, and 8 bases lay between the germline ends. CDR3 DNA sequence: TGTGCCATCAGTGAGATAGGTGGTGAGCAGTTCTTC. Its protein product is CAISEIGGEQFF.

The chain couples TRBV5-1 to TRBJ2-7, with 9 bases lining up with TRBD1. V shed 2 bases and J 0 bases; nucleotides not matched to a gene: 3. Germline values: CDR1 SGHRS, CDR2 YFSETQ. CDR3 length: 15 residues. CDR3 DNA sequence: TGCGCCAGCAGCTTCACGACAGGGGGCTCCTACGAGCAGTACTTC. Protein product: CASSFTTGGSYEQYF.

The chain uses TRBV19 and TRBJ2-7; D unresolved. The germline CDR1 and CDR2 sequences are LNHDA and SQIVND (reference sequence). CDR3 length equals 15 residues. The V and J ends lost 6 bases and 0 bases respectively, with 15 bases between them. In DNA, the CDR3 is TGTGCCAGTAGGAGTTTATACGGGTACTCCTACGAGCAGTACTTC. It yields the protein CASRSLYGYSYEQYF.

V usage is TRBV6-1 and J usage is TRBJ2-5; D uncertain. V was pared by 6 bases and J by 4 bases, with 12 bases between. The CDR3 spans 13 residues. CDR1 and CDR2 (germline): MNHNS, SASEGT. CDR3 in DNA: TGTGCCAGCAGCTCCGGGTCGTTAGAGACCCAGTACTTC. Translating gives CASSSGSLETQYF.

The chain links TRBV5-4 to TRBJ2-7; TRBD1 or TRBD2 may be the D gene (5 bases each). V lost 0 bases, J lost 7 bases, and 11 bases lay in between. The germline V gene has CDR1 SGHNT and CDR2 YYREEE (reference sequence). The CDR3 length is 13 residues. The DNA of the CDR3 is TGTGCCAGCAGCTTGGCCGACGGGACGGAGCAGTACTTC. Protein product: CASSLADGTEQYF.

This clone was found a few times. The CDR3 loop is CSVVRQGDGEQYF. In DNA, the CDR3 is TGCAGCGTTGTCCGACAGGGCGATGGGGAGCAGTACTTC. V usage is TRBV29-1 and J usage is TRBJ2-7; 7 bases match TRBD1. The CDR3 extends over 13 amino acids. J was trimmed by 7 bases and V by 4 bases; bases with no gene match: 10. CDR1 is SQVTM and CDR2 is ANQGSEA in the germline V gene.

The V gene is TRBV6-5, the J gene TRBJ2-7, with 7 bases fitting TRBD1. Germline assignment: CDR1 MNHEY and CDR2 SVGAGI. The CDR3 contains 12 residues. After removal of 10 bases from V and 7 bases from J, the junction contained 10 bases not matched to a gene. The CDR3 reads CAISAGGIEQYF. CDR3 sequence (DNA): TGTGCCATCTCGGCAGGGGGTATTGAGCAGTACTTC.

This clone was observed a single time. The CDR3: CASRRTTGGYGYTF. The CDR3 bases are TGCGCCAGCAGGCGGACGACAGGGGGCTATGGCTACACCTTC. V is TRBV5-1 and J is TRBJ1-2; 9 positions match TRBD1. With 5 bases clipped from V and 4 bases from J, the junction kept 6 bases outside the gene matches. The CDR3 length is 14 residues. Germline V gene sequence: CDR1 SGHRS, CDR2 YFSETQ.

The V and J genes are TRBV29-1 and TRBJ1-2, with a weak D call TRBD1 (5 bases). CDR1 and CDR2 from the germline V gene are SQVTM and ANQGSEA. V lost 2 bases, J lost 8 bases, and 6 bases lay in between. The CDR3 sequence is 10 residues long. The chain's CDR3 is CSVERGGYTF. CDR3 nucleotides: TGCAGCGTTGAAAGGGGCGGCTACACCTTC.